Presented here are 20 T cell receptor beta chains from one specimen sequenced in a study of metastatic and nonmetastatic thyroid tumors (dated by TCRdb to about 2020). No patient had received any treatment before thyroid surgery. Libraries came from PCR. Sequencing instrument: Illumina HiSeq 4000. Using fastp at Q25 and MiXCR, TCRdb reprocessed the public reads and kept productive beta chains. Within this sample are roughly 89,000 clones, with around 13% of them counted one time only. The ten largest clones capture 8.5% to 10% of the sample. Input material: tumor tissue. The receptors were sampled from a female donor with papillary thyroid cancer or a benign thyroid nodule (not recorded which). Some clones in this sample may be carry-over from other donors' samples.

This clone was recorded many times. This chain uses TRBV6-1 with TRBJ1-2; D is unresolved. Trimming cost V 6 bases and J 4 bases, with 12 bases left between them. CDR3 length: 13 residues. Germline V lookup: CDR1 MNHNS, CDR2 SASEGT. The CDR3 region has the DNA TGTGCCAGCAGCCCAAAGGGTTTCTATGGCTACACCTTC. Amino acids: CASSPKGFYGYTF.

This clone occurred many times. CDR3 region: CASSPGSGATYEQYF. CDR3 in DNA: TGCGCCAGCAGCCCCGGTTCAGGAGCCACCTACGAGCAGTACTTC. The chain employs TRBV5-1 and TRBJ2-7; D remains unclear. The germline V and J ends were trimmed by 4 bases and 2 bases, with 16 bases remaining between them. CDR1 is SGHRS, CDR2 YFSETQ, per germline. This CDR3 region has 15 residues.

This clone has only one observation. A much larger clone sits a single nucleotide away, making a read error possible. V and J are TRBV11-1 and TRBJ1-5; D possibly corresponds to TRBD1 (5 bases). CDR3 length: 16 residues. CDR1 and CDR2 (germline): SGHAT, FQDESV (reference sequence). Trimming took off 4 bases at V and 0 bases at J, with 13 bases between the two ends. The CDR3 DNA is TGTGCCAGCAGCTCACAGGACGGAAATAGCAATCAGCCCCAGCATTTT. Its protein product is CASSSQDGNSNQPQHF. Variable domain in full (rest from reference TRBV11-1 and TRBJ1-5): EAEVAQSPRYKITEKSQAVAFWCDPISGHATLYWYRQILGQGPELLVQFQDESVVDDSQLPKDRFSAERLKGVDSTLKIQPAELGDSAMYLCASSSQDGNSNQPQHFGDGTRLSIL.

Comment on this clone: A much larger clonotype is one base distant, so this may be a read error. The CDR3 spells CASLPGYSGPNVLTF. The CDR3 region has the DNA TGTGCCAGTCTCCCGGGCTACTCTGGGCCCAACGTCCTGACTTTC. This chain links TRBV19 with TRBJ2-6; D ambiguous. The V gene's germline CDR1 is LNHDA and CDR2 SQIVND (reference sequence). The CDR3 runs 15 residues.

Comment on this clone: At one end the junction does not follow the germline gene, possibly because of a read error. J is TRBJ2-5 and V is TRBV5-1, with a weak D call TRBD2 (6 bases). The CDR3 has 15 amino acids. Germline V gene data show CDR1 as SGHRS and CDR2 as YFSETQ. CDR3 region: CASSSMGLYQETQYF. The CDR3 region has the DNA TGCGCCAGCAGCTCCATGGGACTGTACCAAGAGACACAGTACTTC. The complete variable domain, with remaining parts taken from reference TRBV5-1 and TRBJ2-5, reads KAGVTQTPRYLIKTRGQQVTLSCSPISGHRSVSWYQQTPGQGLQFLFEYFSETQRNKGNFPGRFSGRQFSNSRSEMNVSTLELGDSALYLCASSSMGLYQETQYFGPGTRLLVL.

This clone was observed many times. The V gene is TRBV5-1, the J gene TRBJ2-7; no firm D call. The CDR3 has 14 amino acids. Looked up from germline, CDR1 is SGHRS and CDR2 is YFSETQ. The ends were cut back, 3 bases at V and 2 bases at J, with 12 bases in the middle. CDR3 DNA: TGCGCCAGCAGCTCGGCCGTGGGAACCTACGAGCAGTACTTC. This gives the protein CASSSAVGTYEQYF.

This clone showed up many times. The chain links TRBV24-1 to TRBJ2-7, with 8 bases that match TRBD2. The trim removed 3 bases at V and 3 bases at J, leaving 3 bases unmatched. The CDR3 loop spans 14 amino acids. Germline V gene sequence: CDR1 KGHDR, CDR2 SFDVKD. In nucleotides, the CDR3 is TGTGCCACCAGTGATCCGGGGGGGGACTACGAGCAGTACTTC. Amino acids: CATSDPGGDYEQYF.

This clone turned up a few times. One junction end disagrees with the germline gene, perhaps due to a read error. The chain carries TRBV5-5 and TRBJ2-7; D unresolved. The CDR3 loop spans 15 amino acids. CDR1 and CDR2 (germline): SGHKS, YYEKEE (reference sequence). DNA of the CDR3: TGTGCCATCAGCTTGGCGGTCGGACGAACGGGCGAGCAGTACTTC. The encoded protein is CAISLAVGRTGEQYF. Together with reference TRBV5-5 and TRBJ2-7, the CDR3 gives the full variable domain: DAGVTQSPTHLIKTRGQQVTLRCSPISGHKSVSWYQQVLGQGPQFIFQYYEKEERGRGNFPDRFSARQFPNYSSELNVNALLLGDSALYLCAISLAVGRTGEQYFGPGTRLTVT.

About this clone: This may be a read error, as it is one base from a much larger clone. This chain uses TRBV29-1 with TRBJ1-1, with TRBD1 matching 8 bases. The CDR3 spans 14 residues. Germline loops: CDR1 SQVTM, CDR2 ANQGSEA. CDR3 sequence: CSVEEKDRATGAFF. In DNA, the CDR3 is TGCAGCGTTGAAGAAAAGGACAGGGCCACTGGAGCTTTCTTT.

This clone was detected many times. One end of the junction is discordant with germline, which a read error may explain. The chain links TRBV20-1 to TRBJ2-7; 12 nucleotides align to TRBD2. From germline, CDR1 is DFQATT and CDR2 SNEGSKA (reference sequence). The length of the CDR3 is 12 residues. The CDR3 loop reads CSPSGRGYEQYF. The CDR3 DNA is TGCAGTCCTAGCGGGAGGGGGTACGAGCAGTACTTC.

A note on this clone: This may come from a read error, since a much larger clone is one base off. The rearrangement joins TRBV2 to TRBJ1-5; TRBD1 might be the D (5 bases). Germline CDR1 and CDR2: SNHLY and FYNNEI. The CDR3 runs 11 residues. V was cut by 11 bases and J by 10 bases, with 15 bases left in between. The CDR3 bases are TGTGCCGTTGGGGGGGAGCATCCCCAGCATTTT. This translates into CAVGGEHPQHF.

This clone was recorded a few times. A much larger clone lies a single base off, so this may be a read error. This chain connects TRBV27 to TRBJ1-1; D may be TRBD1 (6 bases). The germline CDR1 and CDR2 sequences are MNHEY and SMNVEV (reference sequence). The CDR3 runs to 16 residues. Trimming pared 5 bases from V and 4 bases from J, leaving 20 bases between. CDR3 nucleotides: TGTGCCAGCAGTCCGATGCGGTCCACAGGGCCCACTGAAGCTTTCTTT. Amino acid sequence: CASSPMRSTGPTEAFF.

Regarding this clone: This may arise from a read error, as a much more abundant clone is one base away. In the same sample, other DNA sequences code for this CDR3. This chain joins TRBV28 and TRBJ1-2; the match to TRBD1 covers 7 bases. CDR1 and CDR2 (germline): MDHEN, SYDVKM. The CDR3 is made up of 14 amino acids. V was clipped by 6 bases and J by 8 bases; unmatched bases: 12. CDR3 coding DNA: TGTGCCAGCAGGGAAGGTACAGGGGCGAGCGGCTACACCTTC. Residues: CASREGTGASGYTF.

This clone was counted many times. The chain joins TRBV20-1 to TRBJ1-5; no reliable D call. Germline CDR1 DFQATT, CDR2 SNEGSKA (reference sequence). This CDR3 has 14 residues. V was pared by 0 bases and J by 3 bases, with 9 bases between. The CDR3 DNA is TGCAGTGCTAGAGATCTGACGGTCAATCAGCCCCAGCATTTT. It codes for CSARDLTVNQPQHF.

This clone was recorded many times. This chain connects TRBV11-2 to TRBJ2-1; 12 bases align to TRBD2. The CDR3 runs to 16 residues. J lost 8 bases, V lost 5 bases, and 10 bases had no gene match. Germline CDR1 is SGHAT and CDR2 is FQNNGV. This CDR3 reads CASSPRGRTSGDEQFF. The CDR3 bases are TGTGCCAGCAGCCCCAGAGGGCGGACTAGCGGGGATGAGCAGTTCTTC.

This clone was picked up many times. The chain has TRBV5-5 and TRBJ1-6; D ambiguous. In germline, CDR1 is SGHKS, CDR2 YYEKEE (reference sequence). This CDR3 is built from 12 residues. V was cut by 1 base and J by 8 bases, with 4 bases left in between. The CDR3: CASSLLDSPLHF. Written as DNA, the CDR3 is TGTGCCAGCAGCTTGTTGGATTCACCCCTCCACTTT. Supplemented by reference TRBV5-5 and TRBJ1-6, the full variable domain reads DAGVTQSPTHLIKTRGQQVTLRCSPISGHKSVSWYQQVLGQGPQFIFQYYEKEERGRGNFPDRFSARQFPNYSSELNVNALLLGDSALYLCASSLLDSPLHFGNGTRLTVT.

This clone was recorded many times. The chain combines TRBV10-2 with TRBJ2-1; D is ambiguous. Germline CDR1 is WSHSY and CDR2 is SAAADI. CDR3 size: 12 residues. The V end lost 3 bases, the J end lost 4 bases, and 4 bases lay between the germline ends. CDR3 region: CASSDGYNEQFF. The CDR3 bases are TGCGCCAGCAGTGACGGGTACAATGAGCAGTTCTTC.

The rearrangement links TRBV7-9 to TRBJ1-4; TRBD1 might be the D (5 bases). Trimming left V 1 base short and J 0 bases short, with 6 bases between. CDR1 is SEHNR and CDR2 is FQNEAQ in the germline V gene (reference sequence). The CDR3 spans 15 residues. The DNA for the CDR3 is TGTGCCAGCAGCTTAGAGACAGCAACTAATGAAAAACTGTTTTTT. Translation: CASSLETATNEKLFF.

The J gene is TRBJ2-1, the V gene TRBV7-2; 8 bases line up with TRBD2. V shed 5 bases and J 4 bases; nucleotides not matched to a gene: 19. This CDR3 has 19 amino acids. Germline V CDR1 and CDR2: SGHTA, FQGNSA. CDR3 region: CASSDPGTRGGVGYNEQFF. In nucleotides, the CDR3 is TGTGCCAGCAGCGATCCCGGGACTAGAGGGGGAGTAGGATACAATGAGCAGTTCTTC.

This clone was detected only a few times. A much larger clone lies a single base off, so this may be a read error. The chain employs TRBV6-1 and TRBJ2-1; the D is unclear. The CDR3 is 11 amino acids. CDR1 and CDR2 (germline): MNHNS, SASEGT. The V and J ends lost 7 bases and 4 bases respectively, with 5 bases between them. CDR3 sequence: CASIQYNEQFF. The CDR3 DNA sequence: TGTGCCAGCATTCAATACAATGAGCAGTTCTTC.